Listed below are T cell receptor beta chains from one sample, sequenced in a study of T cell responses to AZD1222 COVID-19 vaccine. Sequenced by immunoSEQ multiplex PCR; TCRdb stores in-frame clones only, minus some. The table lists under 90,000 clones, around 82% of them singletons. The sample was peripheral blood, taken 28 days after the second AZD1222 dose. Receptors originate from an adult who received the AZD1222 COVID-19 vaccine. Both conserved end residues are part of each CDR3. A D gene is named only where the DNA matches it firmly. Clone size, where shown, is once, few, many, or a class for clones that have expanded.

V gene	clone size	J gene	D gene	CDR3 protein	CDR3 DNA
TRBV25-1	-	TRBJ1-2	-	CASSTWTGEGYTF	TGTGCCAGCAGTACTTGGACCGGAGAGGGCTACACCTTC
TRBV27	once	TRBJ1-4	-	CASSLVVYPPEKLFF	TGTGCCAGCAGTTTAGTAGTCTATCCCCCTGAAAAACTGTTTTTT
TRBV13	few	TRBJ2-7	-	CASSLGVHEQYF	TGTGCCAGCAGCTTAGGTGTCCACGAGCAGTACTTC
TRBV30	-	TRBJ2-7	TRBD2	CAWSHLAGSSYEQYF	TGTGCCTGGAGTCACCTAGCGGGATCGTCCTACGAGCAGTACTTC
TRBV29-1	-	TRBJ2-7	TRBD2	CSVDLSGRPTYEQYF	TGCAGCGTCGACCTTAGCGGGAGGCCGACCTACGAGCAGTACTTC
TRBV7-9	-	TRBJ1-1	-	CASSLGSGNTEAFF	TGTGCCAGCAGCTTAGGGTCGGGTAACACTGAAGCTTTCTTT
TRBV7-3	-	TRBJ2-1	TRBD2	CASSSTGTSYNEQFF	TGTGCCAGCAGCTCCACCGGGACTAGCTACAATGAGCAGTTCTTC
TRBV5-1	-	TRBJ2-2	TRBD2	CASSLAGVSGELFF	TGCGCCAGCAGCCTAGCGGGAGTTTCCGGGGAGCTGTTTTTT
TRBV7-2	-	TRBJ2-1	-	CASSWGKANEQFF	TGTGCCAGCAGCTGGGGTAAAGCGAATGAGCAGTTCTTC
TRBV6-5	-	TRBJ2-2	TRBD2	CASSYGVVAGGELFF	TGTGCCAGCAGTTACGGAGTAGTAGCGGGAGGGGAGCTGTTTTTT
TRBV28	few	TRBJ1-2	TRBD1	CASSSPGTGVNYGYTF	TGTGCCAGCAGTTCACCCGGGACAGGGGTTAACTATGGCTACACCTTC
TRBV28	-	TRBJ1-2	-	CASRGDMAGRYGYTF	TGTGCCAGCAGGGGCGACATGGCCGGGCGTTATGGCTACACCTTC
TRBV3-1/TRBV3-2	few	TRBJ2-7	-	CASSPQPRDTPYEQYF	TGTGCCAGCAGCCCTCAACCCCGGGACACTCCCTACGAGCAGTACTTC
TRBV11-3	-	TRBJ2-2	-	CASSLDRGSPNTGELFF	TGTGCCAGCAGCTTAGATCGAGGCAGTCCGAACACCGGGGAGCTGTTTTTT
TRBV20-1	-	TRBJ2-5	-	CRGDFQETQYF	TGCAGGGGGGACTTTCAAGAGACCCAGTACTTC
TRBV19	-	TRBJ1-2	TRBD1	CASSEQGAHNYGYTF	TGTGCCAGTAGCGAACAGGGGGCGCACAACTATGGCTACACCTTC
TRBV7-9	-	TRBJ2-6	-	CASTLRGSGLSGANVLTF	TGTGCCAGCACCCTCCGAGGGAGCGGACTCTCTGGGGCCAACGTCCTGACTTTC
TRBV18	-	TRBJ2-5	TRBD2	CASSPLREGYGETQYF	TGTGCCAGCTCACCACTGCGGGAGGGATACGGGGAGACCCAGTACTTC
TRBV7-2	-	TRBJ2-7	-	CASSLGAADEQYF	TGTGCCAGCAGCTTAGGGGCGGCCGATGAGCAGTACTTC
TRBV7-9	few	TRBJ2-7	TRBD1	CASSPPGQTSPEQYF	TGTGCCAGCAGCCCGCCGGGACAGACGAGTCCCGAGCAGTACTTC
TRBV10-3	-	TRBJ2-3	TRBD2	CAISGPSGRDTDTQYF	TGTGCCATCAGTGGGCCTAGCGGGAGGGACACAGATACGCAGTATTTT
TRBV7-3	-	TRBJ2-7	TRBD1	CASSLTGALEQYF	TGTGCCAGCAGCCTGACAGGGGCTCTCGAGCAGTACTTC
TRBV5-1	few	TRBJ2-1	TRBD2	CASSGSSPFRTSGREEQFF	TGCGCCAGCAGCGGAAGTTCGCCGTTTAGGACTAGCGGGAGAGAGGAGCAGTTCTTC
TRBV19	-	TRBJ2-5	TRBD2	CASSGVSGMVWETQYF	TGTGCCAGTAGTGGGGTTAGCGGGATGGTTTGGGAGACCCAGTACTTC
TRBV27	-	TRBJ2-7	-	CASSLKGDFPYEQYF	TGTGCCAGCAGTTTAAAGGGGGACTTCCCCTACGAGCAGTACTTC
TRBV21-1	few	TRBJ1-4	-	CASSKGQNNEKLFF	TGTGCCAGCAGCAAAGGGCAGAACAATGAAAAACTGTTTTTT
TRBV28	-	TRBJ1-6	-	CASSTFSTGGSSNSPLHF	TGTGCCAGCAGTACATTCTCGACGGGGGGGTCGAGCAATTCACCCCTCCACTTT
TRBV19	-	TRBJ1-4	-	CASGPGGYEKLFF	TGTGCCAGTGGACCCGGGGGGTATGAAAAACTGTTTTTT
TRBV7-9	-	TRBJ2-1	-	CASSFLGGGDEQFF	TGTGCCAGCAGCTTTTTGGGGGGAGGCGATGAGCAGTTCTTC
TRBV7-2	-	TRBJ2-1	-	CASSLDRNEQFF	TGTGCCAGCAGCTTAGACCGGAATGAGCAGTTCTTC
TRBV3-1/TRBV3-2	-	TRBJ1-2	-	CASSLKHRDGYTF	TGTGCCAGCAGCCTAAAGCATAGGGATGGCTACACCTTC
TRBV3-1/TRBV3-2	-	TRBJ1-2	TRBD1	CASSQLRDRGNYGYTF	TGTGCCAGCAGCCAACTCCGGGACAGGGGTAACTATGGCTACACCTTC
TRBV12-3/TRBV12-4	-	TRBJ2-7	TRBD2	CASSRDYSYEQYF	TGTGCCAGCAGTCGGGACTACTCCTACGAGCAGTACTTC
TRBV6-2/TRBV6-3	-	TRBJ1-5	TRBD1	CASSYIPGQGSNQPQHF	TGTGCCAGCAGTTACATACCGGGACAGGGCAGCAATCAGCCCCAGCATTTT
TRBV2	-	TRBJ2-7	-	CASTGVGDSGAYEQYF	TGTGCCAGCACCGGGGTTGGGGATAGCGGAGCCTACGAGCAGTACTTC
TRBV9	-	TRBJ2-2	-	CASSVEGSSEAGELFF	TGTGCCAGCAGCGTTGAGGGGTCTAGCGAGGCCGGGGAGCTGTTTTTT
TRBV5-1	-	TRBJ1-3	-	CASSLLTANTGNTIYF	TGCGCCAGCAGCCTGTTGACAGCGAATACGGGAAACACCATATATTTT
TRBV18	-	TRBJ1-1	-	CASSPAEMNTEAFF	TGTGCCAGCTCACCAGCGGAGATGAACACTGAAGCTTTCTTT
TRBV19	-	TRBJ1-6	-	CASSISGGSYNSPLHF	TGTGCCAGTAGTATCAGCGGAGGCTCCTATAATTCACCCCTCCACTTT
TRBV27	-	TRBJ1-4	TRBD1	CASSPGQGAWGEKLFF	TGTGCCAGCAGCCCGGGACAGGGGGCTTGGGGTGAAAAACTGTTTTTT
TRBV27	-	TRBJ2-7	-	CASSTLYRSSYEQYF	TGTGCCAGCAGTACCCTCTACAGGAGCTCCTACGAGCAGTACTTC
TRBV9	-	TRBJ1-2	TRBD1	CASSPRQGARYGYTF	TGTGCCAGCAGCCCTCGACAGGGGGCTAGGTATGGCTACACCTTC
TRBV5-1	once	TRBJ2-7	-	CASSLTEGTAEQYF	TGCGCCAGCAGCTTGACGGAGGGGACGGCCGAGCAGTACTTC
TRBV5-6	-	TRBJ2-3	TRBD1	CASSPDRAAPDTQYF	TGTGCCAGCAGCCCGGACAGGGCGGCACCAGATACGCAGTATTTT
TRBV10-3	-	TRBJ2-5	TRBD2	CAISGTSGRGEETQYF	TGTGCCATCAGTGGGACTAGCGGGAGAGGGGAAGAGACCCAGTACTTC
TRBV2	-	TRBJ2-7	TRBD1	CASSEVTGSYEQYF	TGTGCCAGCAGTGAAGTGACAGGGTCCTACGAGCAGTACTTC
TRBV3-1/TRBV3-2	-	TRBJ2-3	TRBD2	CASSLRTSGTDTQYF	TGTGCCAGCAGCCTGAGGACTAGCGGCACAGATACGCAGTATTTT
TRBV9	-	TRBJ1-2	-	CASSEDSYGYTF	TGTGCCAGCAGCGAGGACAGCTATGGCTACACCTTC
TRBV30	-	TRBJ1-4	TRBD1	CAWSDPTGGVEKLFF	TGTGCCTGGAGTGATCCGACAGGGGGAGTTGAAAAACTGTTTTTT
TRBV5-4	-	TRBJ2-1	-	CASRQGSYNEQFF	TGTGCCAGCAGACAGGGTTCCTACAATGAGCAGTTCTTC
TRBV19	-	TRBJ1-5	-	CAAGDWPDQPQHF	TGTGCCGCAGGGGATTGGCCCGATCAGCCCCAGCATTTT
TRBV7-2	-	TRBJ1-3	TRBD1	CASSLARQGAGNLGNTIYF	TGTGCCAGCAGCTTAGCGAGGCAGGGGGCTGGAAATCTTGGAAACACCATATATTTT
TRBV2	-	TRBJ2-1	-	CASTGSPYNEQFF	TGTGCCAGCACGGGGAGCCCCTACAATGAGCAGTTCTTC